These 32 T cell receptor beta chains originate from one sample sequenced in a study of cytomegalovirus exposure and HLA in healthy donors. Clones were read by immunoSEQ multiplex PCR, and TCRdb kept only the in-frame ones, dropping some. Counted here are some 330,000 clones, more than 80% occurring once; the ten biggest clones make up 0.65% to 0.85%. The specimen was PBMCs. These receptors were obtained from a woman between 18 and 29 years old in good health and CMV-seronegative.

This chain joins TRBV11-3 and TRBJ2-7; tentatively, D is TRBD1 (6 bases). The germline CDR1 and CDR2 sequences are SGHNT and YENEEA. This CDR3 has 14 amino acids. V was pared by 5 bases and J by 1 base, with 12 bases between. CDR3 in DNA: TGTGCCAGCAGCCCCGAGGACAGTTCCTACGAGCAGTACTTC. Encoded protein: CASSPEDSSYEQYF.

The gene calls are TRBV28 and TRBJ1-1; 7 positions agree with TRBD1. After removal of 6 bases from V and 2 bases from J, the junction contained 12 bases not matched to a gene. This CDR3 is built from 16 residues. Germline CDR1 MDHEN, CDR2 SYDVKM. Here the CDR3 reads CASRPRPGQRNTEAFF. CDR3 DNA: TGTGCCAGCAGACCTAGACCGGGACAGAGAAACACTGAAGCTTTCTTT.

The chain uses TRBV29-1 and TRBJ1-2, with 7 bases fitting TRBD1. Looked up from germline, CDR1 is SQVTM and CDR2 is ANQGSEA. CDR3 length equals 14 residues. The junction had 6 bases not matched to a gene; V was cut back by 1 base and J by 4 bases. CDR3 sequence reads: CSVEGEGGVYGYTF. DNA for the CDR3: TGCAGCGTTGAAGGGGAAGGGGGCGTCTATGGCTACACCTTC.

V is TRBV10-2 and J is TRBJ2-7, with D perhaps matching TRBD2 (6 bases). The V end was cut by 6 bases, the J end by 6 bases, with 21 bases between. This CDR3 has 15 amino acids. Germline CDR1 reads WSHSY; CDR2 reads SAAADI. The CDR3 loop is CASSPTGAGLSEQYF. CDR3 DNA sequence: TGCGCCAGCAGCCCAACAGGAGCGGGCCTCTCCGAGCAGTACTTC.

The rearrangement joins TRBV18 to TRBJ2-7, with D possibly TRBD1 on 5 matching bases. The CDR3 consists of 14 residues. Germline V gene data show CDR1 as KGHSH and CDR2 as LQKENI. V lost 2 bases and J lost 6, with 14 bases in between. The CDR3 is CASSPETANPEQYF. CDR3 DNA: TGTGCCAGCTCACCAGAGACAGCCAACCCCGAGCAGTACTTC.

This clone appeared a single time. V and J are TRBV25-1 and TRBJ1-2, with 9 nucleotides matching TRBD1. The ends lost 11 bases at V and 7 bases at J; junction bases unmatched: 5. Germline-derived CDR1 and CDR2 are MGHDK and SYGVNS. CDR3 size: 11 residues. CDR3 in DNA: TGTGCCGAACAGGGGGCAACTGGCTACACCTTC. It translates to CAEQGATGYTF.

The chain recombines TRBV30 with TRBJ2-2, with 8 bases lining up with TRBD1. Germline V gene sequence: CDR1 GTSNPN, CDR2 SVGIG (reference sequence). The length of the CDR3 is 14 residues. The V segment lost 5 bases and the J segment 4 bases; nucleotides outside the gene matches: 6. CDR3 DNA sequence: TGTGCCTGGGGGACAGGAAGTGCCACCGGGGAGCTGTTTTTT. Its protein is CAWGTGSATGELFF.

CDR3 sequence reads: CASALLAGADEQFF. In DNA, the CDR3 is TGCGCCAGTGCCTTGCTAGCGGGAGCGGATGAGCAGTTCTTC. The gene calls are TRBV5-1 and TRBJ2-1; 10 bases match TRBD2. Germline-derived CDR1 and CDR2 are SGHRS and YFSETQ. The V and J ends lost 8 bases and 8 bases, in that order; junction bases with no gene match: 10. The CDR3 extends over 14 amino acids.

This chain links TRBV12-5 with TRBJ2-7, with 9 bases fitting TRBD2. Germline V gene data show CDR1 as LGHNT and CDR2 as FRNRAP. Trimming at V came to 7 bases and at J to 1 base, leaving 11 bases not matched to a gene. The CDR3 has 16 residues. DNA of the CDR3: TGTGCTAGTGCCCTGGGGGCTAGCGGGGATTCCTACGAGCAGTACTTC. Amino acids: CASALGASGDSYEQYF.

As regards this clone: The junction departs from the called germline gene at one end, perhaps through a read error. This chain connects TRBV6-5 to TRBJ1-2; maybe TRBD1 (6 bases). From germline, CDR1 is MNHEY and CDR2 SVGAGI. The CDR3 has 15 amino acids. In nucleotides, the CDR3 is TGTGCCACCAGTTACGGTCGACAGGCATACTATGGCTACACCTTC. It codes for CATSYGRQAYYGYTF.

In its sample, this clone was seen a few times. The chain links TRBV5-4 to TRBJ2-5, with 14 nucleotides matching TRBD2. Germline lookup yields CDR1 SGHNT and CDR2 YYREEE (reference sequence). With 4 bases clipped from V and 5 bases from J, the junction kept 7 bases outside the gene matches. CDR3 size: 16 residues. The CDR3 loop is CASSGTSGSGWETQYF. The CDR3 nucleotides read TGTGCCAGCAGCGGGACTAGCGGGAGTGGATGGGAGACCCAGTACTTC.

The chain recombines TRBV20-1 with TRBJ2-1, with TRBD2 as a possible D gene (5 bases). V was cut by 1 base and J by 9 bases, with 7 bases left in between. The CDR3 consists of 11 residues. Germline V gene data show CDR1 as DFQATT and CDR2 as SNEGSKA (reference sequence). CDR3 in amino acids: CSARGLAEQFF. As DNA, the CDR3 is TGCAGTGCTAGAGGTCTAGCTGAGCAGTTCTTC.

The CDR3 spells CASSQATGGYGYTF. As DNA, the CDR3 is TGCGCCAGCAGCCAGGCCACAGGTGGCTATGGCTACACCTTC. V gene TRBV5-1 combines with J gene TRBJ1-2; a weak D match, TRBD1 (5 bases). Germline-derived CDR1 and CDR2 are SGHRS and YFSETQ. V was shortened by 4 bases and J by 4 bases, with 14 bases between the two germline ends. CDR3 size: 14 residues.

Only a few counts were recorded for this clone. The J gene is TRBJ2-1, the V gene TRBV5-1; a possible D gene is TRBD1 (5 bases). V was shortened by 0 bases and J by 2 bases, with 9 bases between the two germline ends. Germline CDR1 and CDR2: SGHRS and YFSETQ. This CDR3 has 15 residues. CDR3 protein: CASSLDTGAYNEQFF. For the CDR3, the DNA is TGCGCCAGCAGCTTGGATACAGGAGCCTACAATGAGCAGTTCTTC.

This sequence joins TRBV2 and TRBJ2-2, with D uncertain. CDR1 SNHLY and CDR2 FYNNEI come from the germline V gene. The CDR3 runs 16 residues. The V and J ends lost 2 bases and 1 base respectively, with 11 bases between them. CDR3 sequence (DNA): TGTGCCAGCAGTGAACGCGGCGGTTGGAACACCGGGGAGCTGTTTTTT. This gives the protein CASSERGGWNTGELFF. Full variable domain (rest looked up from reference TRBV2 and TRBJ2-2): EPEVTQTPSHQVTQMGQEVILRCVPISNHLYFYWYRQILGQKVEFLVSFYNNEISEKSEIFDDQFSVERPDGSNFTLKIRSTKLEDSAMYFCASSERGGWNTGELFFGEGSRLTVL.

The chain is built from TRBV18 and TRBJ1-2; D might be TRBD1 (6 bases). The CDR3 totals 15 residues. Trimming cost V 3 bases and J 3 bases, with 14 bases left between them. Germline CDR1 reads KGHSH; CDR2 reads LQKENI. The CDR3 protein is CASSPEAQGHYGYTF. In DNA form, the CDR3 reads TGTGCCAGCTCACCCGAGGCCCAGGGGCACTATGGCTACACCTTC.

The chain links TRBV7-3 to TRBJ2-6, with D tentatively TRBD2 (5 bases). The CDR3 extends over 18 amino acids. Per the germline V gene, CDR1 is SGHTA and CDR2 is FQGTGA. Deletions cut 5 bases from V and 0 bases from J, with 17 bases between. The CDR3 reads CASSRTGLTLSGANVLTF. CDR3 nucleotides: TGTGCCAGCAGCCGGACTGGCCTAACTCTCTCTGGGGCCAACGTCCTGACTTTC.

The J gene is TRBJ2-1, the V gene TRBV28, with TRBD1 as a possible D gene (5 bases). The CDR3 has 13 residues. CDR1 is MDHEN and CDR2 is SYDVKM in the germline V gene. The V gene lost 5 bases and the J gene lost 10 bases, with 15 bases spanning the gap. The CDR3 protein is CASSPIQATEQFF. CDR3 in DNA: TGTGCCAGCAGTCCGATACAGGCTACCGAGCAGTTCTTC.

This rearrangement joins TRBV27 to TRBJ2-2, with TRBD2 as a possible D gene (6 bases). Trimming pared 4 bases from V and 4 bases from J, leaving 13 bases between. There are 15 residues in the CDR3. The V gene's germline CDR1 is MNHEY and CDR2 SMNVEV (reference sequence). Here the CDR3 reads CASSSQGGGTGELFF. In nucleotides, the CDR3 is TGTGCCAGCAGTTCTCAGGGAGGAGGCACCGGGGAGCTGTTTTTT.

This clone was seen a handful of times. The chain uses TRBV19 and TRBJ2-7, with a tentative D call TRBD1 (6 bases). Trimming removed 4 bases from V and 7 bases from J, with 14 bases in between. CDR1 and CDR2 from the germline V gene are LNHDA and SQIVND (reference sequence). CDR3 size: 13 residues. In DNA form, the CDR3 reads TGTGCCAGTAGTAACGCAGGGGTGAGTGAGCAGTACTTC. It encodes CASSNAGVSEQYF.

This rearrangement joins TRBV19 to TRBJ2-5; D is perhaps TRBD1 (5 bases). The V and J ends lost 6 bases and 0 bases respectively, with 14 bases between them. The CDR3 has 15 residues. The germline CDR1 and CDR2 sequences are LNHDA and SQIVND (reference sequence). Here the CDR3 reads CASRAETEYQETQYF. Here the CDR3 DNA reads TGTGCCAGTAGGGCGGAGACAGAATACCAAGAGACCCAGTACTTC.

The V and J genes are TRBV6-5 and TRBJ1-3; D unresolved. The CDR3 totals 13 residues. Germline-derived CDR1 and CDR2 are MNHEY and SVGAGI. Trimming stripped 5 bases from V and 4 bases from J, with 9 bases between. This CDR3 reads CASSKLSGNTIYF. The CDR3 DNA follows: TGTGCCAGCAGTAAACTTTCAGGAAACACCATATATTTT.

The chain links TRBV5-6 to TRBJ1-2; the D gene is possibly TRBD1 (5 bases). There are 12 residues in the CDR3. Deletions cut 3 bases from V and 6 bases from J, with 9 bases between. CDR1 SGHDT and CDR2 YYEEEE come from the germline V gene. The CDR3 coding sequence is TGTGCCAGCAGCTATATAGGGGATGGCTACACCTTC. It translates to CASSYIGDGYTF.

The chain links TRBV27 to TRBJ2-3; tentatively, D is TRBD1 (5 bases). Per germline, CDR1 MNHEY and CDR2 SMNVEV (reference sequence). The CDR3 is made up of 15 amino acids. Deletions cut 3 bases from V and 4 bases from J, with 14 bases between. CDR3 residues: CASSFFRALSDTQYF. The CDR3 nucleotides are TGTGCCAGCAGTTTCTTCAGGGCATTGTCAGATACGCAGTATTTT.

J is TRBJ2-3 and V is TRBV5-6; 8 bases match TRBD2. The CDR3 length is 19 residues. Germline assignment: CDR1 SGHDT and CDR2 YYEEEE. V shed 0 bases and J 2 bases; nucleotides not matched to a gene: 14. The CDR3 is CASSLDPPGAGVFTDTQYF. CDR3 coding DNA: TGTGCCAGCAGCTTGGACCCACCGGGAGCGGGAGTATTCACAGATACGCAGTATTTT.

This chain uses TRBV9 with TRBJ2-7, with TRBD2 identical over 7 bases. This CDR3 has 17 residues. Germline V lookup: CDR1 SGDLS, CDR2 YYNGEE. Unmatched junction bases numbered 11, after V lost 0 bases and J lost 2 bases. The DNA of the CDR3 is TGTGCCAGCAGCGTAGGGGGCGGGAGAGGGGTCACCTACGAGCAGTACTTC. Encoded protein: CASSVGGGRGVTYEQYF.

In its sample, this clone was seen a few times. The CDR3 here is CASSFSGSRDNEQFF. CDR3 nucleotides: TGTGCCAGCAGCTTCAGCGGGAGTAGGGACAATGAGCAGTTCTTC. The gene calls are TRBV7-2 and TRBJ2-1, with 8 bases aligning to TRBD2. J lost 5 bases, V lost 3 bases, and 6 bases had no gene match. This CDR3 spans 15 amino acids. Germline V gives CDR1 SGHTA, CDR2 FQGNSA.

Here the CDR3 reads CASSYQGDFRNIQYF. CDR3 coding DNA: TGTGCCAGCAGTTATCAAGGGGACTTTCGTAACATTCAGTACTTC. The chain links TRBV6-6 to TRBJ2-4; perhaps TRBD2 as D (6 bases). The length of the CDR3 is 15 residues. The germline V gene encodes CDR1 MNHNY and CDR2 SVGAGI (reference sequence). Trimming cost V 3 bases and J 7 bases, with 16 bases left between them.

The CDR3 region is CASLGQGATEAFF. The CDR3 DNA is TGTGCCAGCCTAGGACAGGGGGCAACTGAAGCTTTCTTT. V gene TRBV2 combines with J gene TRBJ1-1, with 11 bases lining up with TRBD1. V shed 8 bases and J 5 bases; nucleotides not matched to a gene: 4. Germline lookup yields CDR1 SNHLY and CDR2 FYNNEI. The CDR3 spans 13 residues.

This clone has only one observation. The chain joins TRBV6-4 to TRBJ2-3; 9 bases are shared with TRBD2. V lost 10 bases to trimming and J lost 0 bases; unmatched junction nucleotides: 11. The CDR3 sequence is 16 residues long. Per germline, CDR1 MRHNA and CDR2 SNTAGT. CDR3 in DNA: TGTGCCACCAGGAGTAGCGGGAGTGTGAGCACAGATACGCAGTATTTT. Translating it yields CATRSSGSVSTDTQYF.

This CDR3 is CASSLVRSGEETQYF. The CDR3 DNA follows: TGTGCCAGCAGCTTAGTGAGGTCAGGGGAGGAGACCCAGTACTTC. The J gene is TRBJ2-5, the V gene TRBV13, with D perhaps TRBD1 (6 bases). Germline-derived CDR1 and CDR2 are PRHDT and FYEKMQ (reference sequence). V was clipped by 1 base and J by 5 bases, with 14 bases between them. CDR3 length: 15 residues.

The chain joins TRBV27 to TRBJ1-2; 8 nucleotides agree with TRBD1. The junction had 6 bases not matched to a gene; V was cut back by 2 bases and J by 4 bases. The germline gives CDR1 MNHEY, CDR2 SMNVEV (reference sequence). The CDR3 consists of 15 residues. DNA of the CDR3: TGTGCCAGCAGTTTAATAGGCACAGGGGGCTATGGCTACACCTTC. It is translated as CASSLIGTGGYGYTF.